This is a list of T cell receptor beta chains from one sample in a study of T cell responses to AZD1222 COVID-19 vaccine. This table comes from immunoSEQ multiplex PCR, and its TCRdb copy is limited to in-frame clones, with some not included. The sample yields roughly 76,000 clones, about 88% seen once. The source was peripheral blood, collected on day 0 of AZD1222 vaccination. Receptor source: an adult in good health. The CDR3 runs from the conserved cysteine through the conserved F or W. The D gene is left open where the match is weak. Clone size is given for some rows only: seen once, a few or many times, or a class if the clone is expanded.

d_call j_call clone_size v_call cdr3_aa cdr3_nt
. TRBJ1-4 . TRBV7-9 CASSSDMIEKLFF TGTGCCAGCAGCTCGGACATGATTGAAAAACTGTTTTTT
. TRBJ2-5 . TRBV24-1 CATSDGWTSETQYF TGTGCCACCAGTGATGGTTGGACGTCAGAGACCCAGTACTTC
TRBD2 TRBJ2-3 once TRBV11-2 CASSSLAGVETQYF TGTGCCAGCAGCTCACTAGCGGGGGTGGAAACGCAGTATTTT
. TRBJ1-6 . TRBV7-9 CASSLRGANSPLHF TGTGCCAGCAGCTTACGTGGGGCCAATTCACCCCTCCACTTT
. TRBJ2-5 once TRBV7-9 CASSFRETQYF TGTGCCAGCAGCTTTCGAGAGACCCAGTACTTC
. TRBJ2-2 . TRBV18 CAGRLGARTGELFF TGTGCCGGTCGTTTGGGGGCTCGGACCGGGGAGCTGTTTTTT
. TRBJ2-6 . TRBV19 CASSMNLPPSSGANVLTF TGTGCCAGTAGTATGAACCTTCCCCCGAGCTCTGGGGCCAACGTCCTGACTTTC
. TRBJ2-3 . TRBV7-8 CASSLEEGRDTQYF TGTGCCAGCAGCTTAGAGGAGGGGAGGGATACGCAGTATTTT
TRBD2 TRBJ2-2 once TRBV14 CASSQGRREWSTGELFF TGTGCCAGCAGCCAAGGCAGGCGGGAGTGGAGCACCGGGGAGCTGTTTTTT
. TRBJ1-6 . TRBV9 CASSAPPGQVNSPLHF TGTGCCAGCAGCGCACCCCCCGGGCAGGTCAATTCACCCCTCCACTTT
TRBD1 TRBJ1-5 . TRBV19 CASSMTPRQGRNNQPQHF TGTGCCAGTAGTATGACCCCCAGACAGGGCCGGAACAATCAGCCCCAGCATTTT
. TRBJ2-6 . TRBV5-1 CASSIRGTTGANVLTF TGCGCCAGCAGCATCAGGGGAACTACTGGGGCCAACGTCCTGACTTTC